This T cell receptor beta chain was retrieved from a study of cytomegalovirus exposure and HLA in healthy donors. V lost 4 bases and J lost 4; bases outside the gene matches: 5. The germline V gene encodes CDR1 SGHDN and CDR2 FVKESK. The CDR3 loop spans 15 amino acids. Whole-study results and caveats: Confirmation in vitro established that three CMV-associated chains were specific for CMV antigens. Most TCR sequences were rare, but some public TCRs occurred in many donors.

Regarding this clone: Its specificity is not known.

PCR primers comprised 60 Vbeta and 13 Jbeta primers. The repertoire was sequenced with immunoSEQ multiplex PCR; TCRdb's copy has only in-frame clones and lacks some. The data hold about 210,000 clones, with more than 75% observed a single time. The source of this sequence is a man aged 40-49 years in good health and CMV-seropositive. Input material: PBMCs. The V call is TRBV14, the J call TRBJ1-2; 11 positions match TRBD1. CDR3: CASSRTGGASYGYTF. The DNA of the CDR3 is TGTGCCAGCAGCCGGACAGGGGGCGCGAGCTATGGCTACACCTTC.